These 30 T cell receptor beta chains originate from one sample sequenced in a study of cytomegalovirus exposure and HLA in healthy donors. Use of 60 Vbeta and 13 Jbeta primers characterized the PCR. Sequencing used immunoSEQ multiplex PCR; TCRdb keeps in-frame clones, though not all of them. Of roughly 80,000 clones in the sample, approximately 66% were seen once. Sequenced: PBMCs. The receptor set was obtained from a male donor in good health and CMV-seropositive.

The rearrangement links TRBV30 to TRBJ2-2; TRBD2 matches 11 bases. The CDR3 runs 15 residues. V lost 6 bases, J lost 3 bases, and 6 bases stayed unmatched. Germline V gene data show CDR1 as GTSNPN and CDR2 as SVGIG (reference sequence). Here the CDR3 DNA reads TGTGCCTGTTTTAGCGGGGGGGCATACACCGGGGAGCTGTTTTTT. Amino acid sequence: CACFSGGAYTGELFF.

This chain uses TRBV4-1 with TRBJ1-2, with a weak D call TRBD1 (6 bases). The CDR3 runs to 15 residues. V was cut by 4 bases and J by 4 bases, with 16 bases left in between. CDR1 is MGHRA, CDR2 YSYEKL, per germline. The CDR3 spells CASSLRDTMGYGYTF. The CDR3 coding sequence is TGCGCCAGCAGCCTCCGGGACACGATGGGCTATGGCTACACCTTC.

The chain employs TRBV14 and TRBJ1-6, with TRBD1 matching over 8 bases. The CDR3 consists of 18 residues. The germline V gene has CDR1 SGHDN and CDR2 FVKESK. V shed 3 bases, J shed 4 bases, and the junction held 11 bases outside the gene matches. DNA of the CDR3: TGTGCCAGCAGCCATCGACAGGGGCTGACCCTTTATAATTCACCCCTCCACTTT. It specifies CASSHRQGLTLYNSPLHF.

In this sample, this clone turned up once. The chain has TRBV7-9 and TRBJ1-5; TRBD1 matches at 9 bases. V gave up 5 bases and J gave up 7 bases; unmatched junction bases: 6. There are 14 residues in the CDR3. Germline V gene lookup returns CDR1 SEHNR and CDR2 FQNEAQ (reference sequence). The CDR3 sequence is CASSGQGSGQPQHF. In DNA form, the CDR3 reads TGTGCCAGCAGCGGACAGGGGTCAGGACAGCCCCAGCATTTT. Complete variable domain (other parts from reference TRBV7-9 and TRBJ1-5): DTGVSQNPRHKITKRGQNVTFRCDPISEHNRLYWYRQTLGQGPEFLTYFQNEAQLEKSRLLSDRFSAERPKGSFSTLEIQRTEQGDSAMYLCASSGQGSGQPQHFGDGTRLSIL.

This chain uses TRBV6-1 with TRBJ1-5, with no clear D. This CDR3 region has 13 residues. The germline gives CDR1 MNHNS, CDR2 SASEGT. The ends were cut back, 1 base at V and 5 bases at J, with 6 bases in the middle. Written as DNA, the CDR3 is TGTGCCAGCAGTGAAGAGGGAGATCAGCCCCAGCATTTT. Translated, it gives CASSEEGDQPQHF.

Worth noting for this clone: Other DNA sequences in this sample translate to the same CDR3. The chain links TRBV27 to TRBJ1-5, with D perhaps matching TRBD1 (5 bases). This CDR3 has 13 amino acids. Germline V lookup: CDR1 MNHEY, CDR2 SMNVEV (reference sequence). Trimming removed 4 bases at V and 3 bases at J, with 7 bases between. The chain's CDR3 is CASSSGYNQPQHF. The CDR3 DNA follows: TGTGCCAGCAGTTCAGGGTACAATCAGCCCCAGCATTTT.

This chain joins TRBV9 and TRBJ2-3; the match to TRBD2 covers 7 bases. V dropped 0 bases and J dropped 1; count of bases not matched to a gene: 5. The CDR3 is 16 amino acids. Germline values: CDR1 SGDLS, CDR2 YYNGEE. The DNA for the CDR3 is TGTGCCAGCAGCGTAGTTGGTACTAGCGGCACAGATACGCAGTATTTT. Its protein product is CASSVVGTSGTDTQYF.

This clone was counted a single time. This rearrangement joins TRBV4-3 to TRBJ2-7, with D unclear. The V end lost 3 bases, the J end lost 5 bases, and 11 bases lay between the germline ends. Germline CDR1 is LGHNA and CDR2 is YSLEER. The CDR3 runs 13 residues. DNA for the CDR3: TGCGCCAGCAGCCAGGCCCTCCCCGACGAGCAGTACTTC. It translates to CASSQALPDEQYF.

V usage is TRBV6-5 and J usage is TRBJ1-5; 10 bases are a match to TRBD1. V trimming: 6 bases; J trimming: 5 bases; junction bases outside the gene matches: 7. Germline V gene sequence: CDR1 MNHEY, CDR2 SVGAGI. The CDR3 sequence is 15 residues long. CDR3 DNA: TGTGCCAGCAGACCCAGGACAGGGGGGGATCAGCCCCAGCATTTT. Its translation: CASRPRTGGDQPQHF.

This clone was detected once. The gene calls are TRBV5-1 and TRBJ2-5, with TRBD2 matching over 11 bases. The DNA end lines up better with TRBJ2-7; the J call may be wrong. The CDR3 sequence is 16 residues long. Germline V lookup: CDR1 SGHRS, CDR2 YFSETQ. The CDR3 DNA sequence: TGCGCCAGCAGCTCTCGGACTAGCGGGTCTCTCTACGAGCAGTACTTC. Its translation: CASSSRTSGSLYEQYF.

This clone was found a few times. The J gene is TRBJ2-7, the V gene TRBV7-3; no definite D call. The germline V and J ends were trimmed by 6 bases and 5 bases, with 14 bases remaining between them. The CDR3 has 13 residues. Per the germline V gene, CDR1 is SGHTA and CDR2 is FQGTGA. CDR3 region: CASSSTQRDEQYF. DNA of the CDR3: TGTGCCAGCAGTTCAACTCAGCGCGACGAGCAGTACTTC.

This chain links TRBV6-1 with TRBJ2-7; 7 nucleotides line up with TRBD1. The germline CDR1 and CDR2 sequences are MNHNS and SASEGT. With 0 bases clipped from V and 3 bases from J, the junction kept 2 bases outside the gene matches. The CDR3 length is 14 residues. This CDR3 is CASSEAGTVYEQYF. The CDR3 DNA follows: TGTGCCAGCAGTGAAGCGGGGACAGTCTACGAGCAGTACTTC.

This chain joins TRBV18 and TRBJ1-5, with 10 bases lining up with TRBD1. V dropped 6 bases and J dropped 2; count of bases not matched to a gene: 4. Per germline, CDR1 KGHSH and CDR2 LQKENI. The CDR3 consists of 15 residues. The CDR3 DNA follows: TGTGCCAGCTCCGCCGGGACAGGGGGCAATCAGCCCCAGCATTTT. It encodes CASSAGTGGNQPQHF.

The CDR3 sequence: CAWDNHSNQPQHF. DNA of the CDR3: TGTGCCTGGGACAACCATAGCAATCAGCCCCAGCATTTT. This chain links TRBV30 with TRBJ1-5, with D unclear. V was clipped by 5 bases and J by 0 bases, with 8 bases between them. Germline loops: CDR1 GTSNPN, CDR2 SVGIG (reference sequence). CDR3 size: 13 residues.

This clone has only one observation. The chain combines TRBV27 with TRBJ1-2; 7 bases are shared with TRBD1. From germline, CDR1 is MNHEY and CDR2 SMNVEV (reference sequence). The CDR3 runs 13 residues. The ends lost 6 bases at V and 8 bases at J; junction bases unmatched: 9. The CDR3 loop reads CASSRGDRGGYTF. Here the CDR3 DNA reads TGTGCCAGCAGCCGAGGGGACAGAGGAGGCTACACCTTC.

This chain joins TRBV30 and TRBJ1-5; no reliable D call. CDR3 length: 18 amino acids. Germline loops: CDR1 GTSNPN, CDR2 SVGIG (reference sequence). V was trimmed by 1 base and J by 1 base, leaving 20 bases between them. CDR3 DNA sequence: TGTGCCTGGAGTGCCCGTGTAGGAACGACGGGGAGCAATCAGCCCCAGCATTTT. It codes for CAWSARVGTTGSNQPQHF. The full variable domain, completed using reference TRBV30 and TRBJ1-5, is SQTIHQWPATLVQPVGSPLSLECTVEGTSNPNLYWYRQAAGRGLQLLFYSVGIGQISSEVPQNLSASRPQDRQFILSSKKLLLSDSGFYLCAWSARVGTTGSNQPQHFGDGTRLSIL.

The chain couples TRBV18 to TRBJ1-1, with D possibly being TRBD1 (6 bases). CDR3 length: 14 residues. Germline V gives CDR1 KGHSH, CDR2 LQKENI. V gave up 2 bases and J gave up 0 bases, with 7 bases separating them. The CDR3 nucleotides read TGTGCCAGCTCACCAACAGGGATGAACACTGAAGCTTTCTTT. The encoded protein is CASSPTGMNTEAFF.

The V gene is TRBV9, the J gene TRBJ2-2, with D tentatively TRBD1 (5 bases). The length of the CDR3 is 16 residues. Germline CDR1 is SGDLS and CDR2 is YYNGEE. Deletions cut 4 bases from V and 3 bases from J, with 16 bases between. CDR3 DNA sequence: TGTGCCAGCAGCCCCCAGGGTCATGGGGACACCGGGGAGCTGTTTTTT. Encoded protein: CASSPQGHGDTGELFF.

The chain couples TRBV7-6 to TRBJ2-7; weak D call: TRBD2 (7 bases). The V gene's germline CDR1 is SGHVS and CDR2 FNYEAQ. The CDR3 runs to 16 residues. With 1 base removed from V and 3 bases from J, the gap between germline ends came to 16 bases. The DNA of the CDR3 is TGTGCCAGCAGCTTAGGCCCGGCAGGGGAGGGCTACGAGCAGTACTTC. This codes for CASSLGPAGEGYEQYF. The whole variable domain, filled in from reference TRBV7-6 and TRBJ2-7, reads GAGVSQSPRYKVTKRGQDVALRCDPISGHVSLYWYRQALGQGPEFLTYFNYEAQQDKSGLPNDRFSAERPEGSISTLTIQRTEQRDSAMYRCASSLGPAGEGYEQYFGPGTRLTVT.

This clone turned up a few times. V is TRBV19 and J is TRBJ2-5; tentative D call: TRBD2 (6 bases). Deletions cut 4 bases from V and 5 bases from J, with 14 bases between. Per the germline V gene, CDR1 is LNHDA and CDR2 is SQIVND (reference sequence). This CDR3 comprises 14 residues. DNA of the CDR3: TGTGCCAGTAGTAGCGGGGCCCGGCTGGAGACCCAGTACTTC. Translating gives CASSSGARLETQYF.

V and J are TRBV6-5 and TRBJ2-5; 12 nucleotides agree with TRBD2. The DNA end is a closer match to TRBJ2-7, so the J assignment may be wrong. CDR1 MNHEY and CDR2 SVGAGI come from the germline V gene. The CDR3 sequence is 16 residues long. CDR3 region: CASSYSTSGSFYEQYF. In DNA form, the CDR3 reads TGTGCCAGCAGTTACTCGACTAGCGGGAGTTTCTACGAGCAGTACTTC.

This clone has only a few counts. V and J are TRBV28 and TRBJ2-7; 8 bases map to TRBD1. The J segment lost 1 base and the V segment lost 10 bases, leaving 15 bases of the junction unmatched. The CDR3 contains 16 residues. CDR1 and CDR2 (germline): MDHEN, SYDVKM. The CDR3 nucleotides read TGTGCCATCGACGGAGGGGTAGGGACAGGATCCTACGAGCAGTACTTC. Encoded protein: CAIDGGVGTGSYEQYF. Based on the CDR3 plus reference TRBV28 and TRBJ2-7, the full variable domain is DVKVTQSSRYLVKRTGEKVFLECVQDMDHENMFWYRQDPGLGLRLIYFSYDVKMKEKGDIPEGYSVSREKKERFSLILESASTNQTSMYLCAIDGGVGTGSYEQYFGPGTRLTVT.

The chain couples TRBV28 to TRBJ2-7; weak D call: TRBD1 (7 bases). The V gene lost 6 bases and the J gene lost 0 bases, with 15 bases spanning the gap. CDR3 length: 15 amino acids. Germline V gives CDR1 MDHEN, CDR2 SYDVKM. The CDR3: CASSPGRGASYEQYF. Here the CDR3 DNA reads TGTGCCAGCAGCCCGGGCAGGGGGGCCTCCTACGAGCAGTACTTC.

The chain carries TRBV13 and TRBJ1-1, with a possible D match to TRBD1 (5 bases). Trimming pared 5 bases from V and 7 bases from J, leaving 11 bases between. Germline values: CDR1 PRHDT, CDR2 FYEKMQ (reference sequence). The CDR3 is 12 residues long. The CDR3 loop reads CASSTQENEAFF. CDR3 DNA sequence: TGTGCCAGCAGCACACAGGAAAATGAAGCTTTCTTT.

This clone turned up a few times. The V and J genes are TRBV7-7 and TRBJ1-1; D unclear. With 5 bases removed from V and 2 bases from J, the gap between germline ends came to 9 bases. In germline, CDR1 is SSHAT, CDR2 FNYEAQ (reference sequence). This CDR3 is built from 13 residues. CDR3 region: CASSRDVNTEAFF. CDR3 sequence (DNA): TGTGCCAGCAGCCGGGATGTTAACACTGAAGCTTTCTTT.

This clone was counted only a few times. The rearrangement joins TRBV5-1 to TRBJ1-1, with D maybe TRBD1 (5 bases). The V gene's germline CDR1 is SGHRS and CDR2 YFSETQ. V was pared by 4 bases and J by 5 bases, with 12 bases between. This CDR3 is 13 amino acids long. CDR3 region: CASSQNRGTEAFF. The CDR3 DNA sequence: TGCGCCAGCAGCCAGAACCGGGGGACTGAAGCTTTCTTT.

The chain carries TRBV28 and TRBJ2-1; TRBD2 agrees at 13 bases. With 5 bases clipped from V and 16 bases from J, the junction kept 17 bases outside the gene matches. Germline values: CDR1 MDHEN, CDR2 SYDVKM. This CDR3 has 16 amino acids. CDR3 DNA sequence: TGTGCCAGCAGTCTCCAGGGACTAGCGGGGAGGGTTGTTTATTTCTTC. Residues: CASSLQGLAGRVVYFF.

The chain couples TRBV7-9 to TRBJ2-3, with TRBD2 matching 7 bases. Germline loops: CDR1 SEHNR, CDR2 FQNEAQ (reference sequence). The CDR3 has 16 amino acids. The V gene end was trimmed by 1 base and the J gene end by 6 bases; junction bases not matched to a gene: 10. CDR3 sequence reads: CASSLGEAGMRDTQYF. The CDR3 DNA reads TGTGCCAGCAGCTTAGGAGAAGCGGGGATGAGGGATACGCAGTATTTT.

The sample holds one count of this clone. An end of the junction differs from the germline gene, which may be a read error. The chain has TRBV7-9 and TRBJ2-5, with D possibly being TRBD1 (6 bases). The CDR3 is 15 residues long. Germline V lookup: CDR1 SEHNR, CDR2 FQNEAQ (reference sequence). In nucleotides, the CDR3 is TGTGCCAGCATCTTACCCCAACCAGGGGAAACGACCCAGTACTTC. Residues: CASILPQPGETTQYF.

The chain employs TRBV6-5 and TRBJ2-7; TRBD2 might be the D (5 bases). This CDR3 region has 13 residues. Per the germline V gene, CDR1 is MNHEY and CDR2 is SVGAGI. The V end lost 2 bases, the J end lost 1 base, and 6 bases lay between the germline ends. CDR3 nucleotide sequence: TGTGCCAGCAGTTACCGGGAATCCTACGAGCAGTACTTC. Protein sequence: CASSYRESYEQYF.